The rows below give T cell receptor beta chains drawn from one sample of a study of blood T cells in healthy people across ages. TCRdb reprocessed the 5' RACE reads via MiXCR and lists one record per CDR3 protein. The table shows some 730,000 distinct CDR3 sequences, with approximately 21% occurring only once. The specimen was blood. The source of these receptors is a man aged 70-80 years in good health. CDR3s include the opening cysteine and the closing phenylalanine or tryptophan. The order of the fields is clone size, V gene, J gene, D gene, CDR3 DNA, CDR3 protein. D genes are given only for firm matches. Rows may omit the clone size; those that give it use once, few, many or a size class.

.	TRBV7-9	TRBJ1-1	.	TGTGCCAGCAGCCCGCTCCTGACACCCAACACTGAAGCTTTCTTT	CASSPLLTPNTEAFF
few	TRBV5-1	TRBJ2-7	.	TGCGCCAGCAGCTTGGACGCCACCTACGAGCAGTACTTC	CASSLDATYEQYF
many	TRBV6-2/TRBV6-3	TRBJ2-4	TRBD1	TGTGCCAGCAGTCGCCGGCACCAGCTCGACAGGGAACCATCCAAAAACATTCAGTACTTC	CASSRRHQLDREPSKNIQYF
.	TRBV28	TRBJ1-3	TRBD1	TGTGCCAGCACTGGACAGGGGACCATCTCTGGAAACACCATATATTTT	CASTGQGTISGNTIYF
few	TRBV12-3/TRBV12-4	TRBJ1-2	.	TGTGCCAGCGCGGGGGATTACTATGGCTACACCTTC	CASAGDYYGYTF
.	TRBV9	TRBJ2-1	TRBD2	TGTGCCAGCGCTCCGGGAGGATCCTACAATGAGCAGTTCTTC	CASAPGGSYNEQFF
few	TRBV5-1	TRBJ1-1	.	TGCGCCAGCACTCACGAGGCAGGGCGCGACACTGAAGCTTTCTTT	CASTHEAGRDTEAFF
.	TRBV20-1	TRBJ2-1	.	TGCAGTGCTAGGCCGCCTAGAGGGATCTGGAATGAGCAGTTCTTC	CSARPPRGIWNEQFF
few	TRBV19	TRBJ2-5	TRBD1	TGTGCCAGTAGTAGGGACAGGGGCAATGGGAAAGAGACCCAGTACTTC	CASSRDRGNGKETQYF
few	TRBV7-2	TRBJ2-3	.	TGTGCCAGCAGCTTAGACAGGGATTCTAGCACAGATACGCAGTATTTT	CASSLDRDSSTDTQYF
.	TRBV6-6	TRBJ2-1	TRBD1	TGTGCCAGCACTTCCTTCGGACAGGGGGCAAGGAATGAGCAGTTCTTC	CASTSFGQGARNEQFF
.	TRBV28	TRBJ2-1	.	TGTGCCAGCGGCGGGGTTTGGGGTTGGAATGAGCAGTTCTTC	CASGGVWGWNEQFF
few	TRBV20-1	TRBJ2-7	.	TGCAGTGCCCAGAGGTCCGGGTATTCCCACGAGCAGTACTTC	CSAQRSGYSHEQYF
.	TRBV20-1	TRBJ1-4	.	TGCAGTGCTCCTTACGGCGCGCAGGAAAGACTGTTTTTT	CSAPYGAQERLFF
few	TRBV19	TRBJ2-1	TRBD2	TGTGCCAGTACCCCTAGCGGCCATGAGCAGTTCTTC	CASTPSGHEQFF
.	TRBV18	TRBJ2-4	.	TGTGCCAGCTCACCACGAGACACCTTAGCCAAAAACATTCAGTACTTC	CASSPRDTLAKNIQYF